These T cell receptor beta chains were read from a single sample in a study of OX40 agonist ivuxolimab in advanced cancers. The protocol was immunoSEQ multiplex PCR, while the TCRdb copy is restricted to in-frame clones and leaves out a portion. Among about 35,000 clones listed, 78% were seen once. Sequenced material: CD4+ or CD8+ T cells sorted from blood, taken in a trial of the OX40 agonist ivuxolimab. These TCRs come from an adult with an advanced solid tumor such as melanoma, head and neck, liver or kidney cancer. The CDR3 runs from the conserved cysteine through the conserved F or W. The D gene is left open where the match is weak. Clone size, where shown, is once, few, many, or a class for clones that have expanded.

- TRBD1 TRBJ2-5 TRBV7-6 CASSMTGVETQYF TGTGCCAGCAGCATGACAGGGGTAGAGACCCAGTACTTC
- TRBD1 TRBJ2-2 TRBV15 CATSSWTGGTGELFF TGTGCCACCAGCAGCTGGACAGGTGGCACCGGGGAGCTGTTTTTT
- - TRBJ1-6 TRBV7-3 CASSPVGGARSYNSPLHF TGTGCCAGCAGCCCAGTGGGCGGGGCCCGCTCCTATAATTCACCCCTCCACTTT
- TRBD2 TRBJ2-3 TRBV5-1 CASTSGTRYTDTQYF TGCGCCAGCACCTCCGGGACTAGATACACAGATACGCAGTATTTT
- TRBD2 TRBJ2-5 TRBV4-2 CASSQDRGLDQETQYF TGTGCCAGCAGCCAAGATCGGGGACTAGATCAAGAGACCCAGTACTTC
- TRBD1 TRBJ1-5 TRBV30 CAWDRGNQPQHF TGTGCCTGGGACAGGGGCAATCAGCCCCAGCATTTT
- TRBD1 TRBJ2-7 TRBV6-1 CASCRDRVREQYF TGTGCCAGCTGCCGGGACAGGGTGCGCGAGCAGTACTTC
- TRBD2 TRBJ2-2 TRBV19 CASSMGGKGTGELFF TGTGCCAGTAGTATGGGAGGGAAGGGCACCGGGGAGCTGTTTTTT
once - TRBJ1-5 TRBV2 CASSGEGNQPQHF TGTGCCAGCAGCGGCGAGGGCAATCAGCCCCAGCATTTT
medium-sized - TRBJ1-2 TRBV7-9 CASRSSGVSHGYTF TGTGCCAGCAGATCGTCGGGGGTAAGTCATGGCTACACCTTC
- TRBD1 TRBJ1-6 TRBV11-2 CASSLAPTGANLPLHF TGTGCCAGCAGCTTAGCCCCGACAGGGGCTAATTTACCCCTCCACTTT
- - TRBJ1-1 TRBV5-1 CASSLQTGSLNTEAFF TGCGCCAGCAGCTTGCAGACAGGCTCGCTGAACACTGAAGCTTTCTTT
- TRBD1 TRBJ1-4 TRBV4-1 CASSPTGGNEKLFF TGCGCCAGCAGCCCCACAGGGGGTAATGAAAAACTGTTTTTT
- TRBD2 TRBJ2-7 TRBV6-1 CASSPSGGAWEQYF TGTGCCAGCAGTCCGAGCGGGGGGGCTTGGGAGCAGTACTTC
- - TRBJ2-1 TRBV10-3 CAISDRANEQFF TGTGCCATCAGTGATAGGGCCAATGAGCAGTTCTTC
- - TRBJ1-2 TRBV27 CASSLKGVDGYTF TGTGCCAGCAGTTTAAAAGGGGTGGATGGCTACACCTTC
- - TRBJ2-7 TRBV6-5 CASSAAPHYEQYF TGTGCCAGCAGTGCCGCTCCCCACTACGAGCAGTACTTC
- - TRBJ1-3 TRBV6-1 CASMEGTGNTIYF TGTGCCAGCATGGAGGGGACTGGAAACACCATATATTTT
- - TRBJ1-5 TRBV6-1 CASSGTAPGNQPQHF TGTGCCAGCAGTGGGACAGCGCCGGGCAATCAGCCCCAGCATTTT
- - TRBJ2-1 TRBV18 CASSPDRSNEQFF TGTGCCAGCTCACCAGACAGAAGCAATGAGCAGTTCTTC
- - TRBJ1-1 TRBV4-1 CASSQVGTSSTEAFF TGCGCCAGCAGCCAAGTAGGGACTAGTAGCACTGAAGCTTTCTTT
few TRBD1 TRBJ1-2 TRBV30 CAWSVNRGYGYTF TGTGCCTGGAGTGTAAACAGGGGATATGGCTACACCTTC
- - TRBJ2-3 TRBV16 CASSQSSGTDTQYF TGTGCCAGCAGCCAATCCAGCGGCACAGATACGCAGTATTTT
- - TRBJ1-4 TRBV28 CASSSRRVEKLFF TGTGCCAGCAGCTCCCGACGGGTTGAAAAACTGTTTTTT
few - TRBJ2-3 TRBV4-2 CASSQDLADTQYF TGTGCCAGCAGCCAAGATCTGGCAGATACGCAGTATTTT
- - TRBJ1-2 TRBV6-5 CASIPRGRGYGYTF TGTGCCAGCATACCAAGAGGGAGGGGATATGGCTACACCTTC
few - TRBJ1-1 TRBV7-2 CASSLGLGRTEAFF TGTGCCAGCAGCTTAGGGTTGGGCCGGACTGAAGCTTTCTTT
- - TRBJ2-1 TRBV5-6 CASTDLLTRNNEQFF TGTGCCAGCACCGACCTATTGACTAGAAACAATGAGCAGTTCTTC
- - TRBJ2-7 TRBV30 CAWSGGWRGEQYF TGTGCCTGGAGTGGGGGCTGGAGAGGGGAGCAGTACTTC
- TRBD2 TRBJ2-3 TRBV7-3 CASSLGPAGAGDTQYF TGTGCCAGCAGCTTAGGACCAGCGGGAGCAGGAGATACGCAGTATTTT
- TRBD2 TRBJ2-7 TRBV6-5 CASSYSLVREGEQYF TGTGCCAGCAGTTACTCTTTGGTCAGGGAGGGCGAGCAGTACTTC
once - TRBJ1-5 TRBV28 CASRASGAGQPQHF TGTGCCAGCAGGGCCTCGGGGGCTGGTCAGCCCCAGCATTTT
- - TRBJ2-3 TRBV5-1 CASSEPGGDTQYF TGCGCCAGCAGCGAGCCCGGGGGAGATACGCAGTATTTT
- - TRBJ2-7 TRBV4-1 CASSQTRDPSEQYF TGCGCCAGCAGCCAAACCCGGGACCCTTCTGAGCAGTACTTC
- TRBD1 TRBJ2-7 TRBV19 CASSTRQGSYEQYF TGTGCCAGTAGTACCAGACAGGGAAGCTACGAGCAGTACTTC
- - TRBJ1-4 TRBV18 CASSPLATNEKLFF TGTGCCAGCTCACCTTTAGCAACTAATGAAAAACTGTTTTTT
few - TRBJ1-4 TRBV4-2 CASSQVGGSNEKLFF TGTGCCAGCAGCCAAGTCGGGGGGTCCAATGAAAAACTGTTTTTT
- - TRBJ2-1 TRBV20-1 CSGVRLGEQFF TGCAGTGGGGTAAGGCTAGGTGAGCAGTTCTTC
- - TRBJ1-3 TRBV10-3 CAISATDRSSGNTIYF TGTGCCATCAGCGCCACTGACAGGAGCTCTGGAAACACCATATATTTT
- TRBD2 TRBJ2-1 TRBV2 CASRRQAGGDNEQFF TGTGCCAGCAGAAGGCAAGCGGGAGGGGACAATGAGCAGTTCTTC
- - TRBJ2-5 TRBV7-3 CASSLSSNRQETQYF TGTGCCAGCAGCTTGTCCAGTAATCGCCAAGAGACCCAGTACTTC